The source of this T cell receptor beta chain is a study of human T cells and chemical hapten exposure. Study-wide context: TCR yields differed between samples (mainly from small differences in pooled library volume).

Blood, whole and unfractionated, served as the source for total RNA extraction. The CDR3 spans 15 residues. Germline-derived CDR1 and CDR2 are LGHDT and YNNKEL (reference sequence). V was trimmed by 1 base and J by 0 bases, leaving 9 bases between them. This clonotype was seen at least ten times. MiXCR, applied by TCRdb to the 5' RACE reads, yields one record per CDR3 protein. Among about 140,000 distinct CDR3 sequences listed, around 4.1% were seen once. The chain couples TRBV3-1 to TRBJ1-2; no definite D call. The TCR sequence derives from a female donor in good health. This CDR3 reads CASSQVSGANYGYTF. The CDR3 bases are TGTGCCAGCAGCCAAGTTAGCGGAGCTAACTATGGCTACACCTTC.